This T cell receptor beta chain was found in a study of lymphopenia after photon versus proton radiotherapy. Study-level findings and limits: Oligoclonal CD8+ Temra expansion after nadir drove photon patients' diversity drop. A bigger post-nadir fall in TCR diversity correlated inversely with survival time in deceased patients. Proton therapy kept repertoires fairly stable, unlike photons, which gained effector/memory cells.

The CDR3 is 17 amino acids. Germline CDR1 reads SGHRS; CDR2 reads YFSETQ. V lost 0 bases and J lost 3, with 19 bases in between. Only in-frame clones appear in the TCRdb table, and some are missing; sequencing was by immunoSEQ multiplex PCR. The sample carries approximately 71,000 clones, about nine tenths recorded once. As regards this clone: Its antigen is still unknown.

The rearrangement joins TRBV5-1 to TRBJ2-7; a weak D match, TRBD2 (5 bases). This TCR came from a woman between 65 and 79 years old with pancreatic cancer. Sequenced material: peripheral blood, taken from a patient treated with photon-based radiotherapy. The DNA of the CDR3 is TGCGCCAGCAGCTTGGGTCCCCAGCGGACTTCCGTCTACGAGCAGTACTTC. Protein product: CASSLGPQRTSVYEQYF.